This T cell receptor (beta chain) originates from a study of cytomegalovirus exposure and HLA in healthy donors. The PCR employed 60 Vbeta primers together with 13 Jbeta primers. Assay: immunoSEQ multiplex PCR; the TCRdb copy retains only in-frame clones and omits some. Among about 76,000 clones listed, roughly 79% were seen once. Deletions cut 5 bases from V and 10 bases from J, with 12 bases between. There are 13 residues in the CDR3. Germline CDR1 reads SGHAT; CDR2 reads FQNNGV. This sequence was found in a woman aged 25 to 45 in good health and CMV-seronegative. Sequenced: PBMCs. The V gene is TRBV11-2, the J gene TRBJ1-6, with no clear D. CDR3 protein: CASSPTPRSPLHF. The DNA of the CDR3 is TGTGCCAGCAGCCCCACCCCCAGATCACCCCTCCACTTT.